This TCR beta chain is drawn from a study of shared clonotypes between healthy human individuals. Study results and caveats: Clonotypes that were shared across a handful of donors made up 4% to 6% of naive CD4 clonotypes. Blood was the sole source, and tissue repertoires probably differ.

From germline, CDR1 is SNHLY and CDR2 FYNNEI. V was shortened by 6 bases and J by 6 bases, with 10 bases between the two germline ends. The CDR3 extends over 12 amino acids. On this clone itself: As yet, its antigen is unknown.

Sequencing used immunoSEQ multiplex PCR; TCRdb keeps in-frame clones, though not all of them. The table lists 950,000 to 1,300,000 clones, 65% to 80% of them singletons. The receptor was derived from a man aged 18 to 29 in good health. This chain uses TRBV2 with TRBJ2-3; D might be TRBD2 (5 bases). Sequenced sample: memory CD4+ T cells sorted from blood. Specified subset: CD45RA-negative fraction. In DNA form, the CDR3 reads TGTGCCAGCAGGCCGACGGGGGATACGCAGTATTTT. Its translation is CASRPTGDTQYF.